This T cell receptor beta chain was sequenced during a study of metastatic and nonmetastatic thyroid tumors. Study overall: Repertoires from malignant and benign thyroid patients were compared across blood and tumor or nodule tissue. Broader study findings: Relative to benign nodules, malignant thyroid tumors were reportedly characterized by significantly elevated TCR beta diversity in blood and tumor.

TCRdb re-called the PCR reads via MiXCR. The sample has about 6,400 clones; roughly a third are singletons. Turning to this clone: Its antigen is currently unknown.

No treatment had been given to any patient before thyroid surgery. Germline V gene data show CDR1 as DFQATT and CDR2 as SNEGSKA (reference sequence). V shed 6 bases and J shed 3 bases, with 14 bases lying between them. The length of the CDR3 is 13 residues. This sequence joins TRBV20-1 and TRBJ1-1; D is unclear. The source material was tumor tissue. The sequence was obtained from a female donor with papillary thyroid cancer or a benign thyroid nodule (not recorded which). Some clones in this sample may be carry-over from other donors' samples. CDR3 sequence reads: CSAPPGRDTEAFF. CDR3 DNA: TGCAGTGCACCACCCGGGCGGGACACTGAAGCTTTCTTT.